This T cell receptor beta chain originates from a study of T cells in women clearing cervical HPV infection. Whole-study results and caveats: Each sample's T-cell count was unknown, possibly confounding richness.

Remarks on this clone: Its matching antigen is unknown. The read ends 3 residues shy of where the CDR3 ends; the end is completed using the germline J gene.

Germline V gene data show CDR1 as KGHSH and CDR2 as LQKENI. V gave up 4 bases and J gave up 1 base, with 16 bases separating them. The CDR3 sequence is 16 residues long. Profiling relied on immunoSEQ multiplex PCR, and the TCRdb table lists in-frame clones only, not all of them. Its clone listing holds roughly 30,000 clones. The sample consisted of blood buffy coat. This chain links TRBV18 with TRBJ2-5; either TRBD1 or TRBD2 may fit D (5 bases each). This TCR was sampled from a woman aged 18-70 years with a cervical HPV16 infection that either progressed to CIN3+ or cleared (not recorded which). CDR3 region: CASSRPGHQAQETQYF. The DNA read from the CDR3 is TGTGCCAGCTCACGACCGGGGCACCAGGCCCAAGAGACC.